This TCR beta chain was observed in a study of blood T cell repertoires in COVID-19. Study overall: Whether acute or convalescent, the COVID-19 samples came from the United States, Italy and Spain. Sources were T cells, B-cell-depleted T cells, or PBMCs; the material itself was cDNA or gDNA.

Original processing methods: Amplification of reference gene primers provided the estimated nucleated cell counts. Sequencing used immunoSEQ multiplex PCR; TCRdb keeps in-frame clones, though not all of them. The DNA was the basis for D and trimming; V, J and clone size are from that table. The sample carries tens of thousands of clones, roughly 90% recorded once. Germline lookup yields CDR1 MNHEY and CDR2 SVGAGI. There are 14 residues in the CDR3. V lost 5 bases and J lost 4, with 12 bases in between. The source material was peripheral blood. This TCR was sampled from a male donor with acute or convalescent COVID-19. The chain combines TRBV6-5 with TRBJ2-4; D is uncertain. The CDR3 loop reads CASSLDTSKNIQYF. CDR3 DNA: TGTGCCAGCAGTCTCGACACGAGTAAAAACATTCAGTACTTC.